These 13 T cell receptor beta chains share one sample of origin, sequenced in a study of beta chain features in type 1 diabetes. Reverse transcribing all isolated RNA meant expressed TCRB transcripts were sequenced. Sequencing was performed with immunoSEQ multiplex PCR; in TCRdb, only in-frame clones are kept and a portion is missing. The data contain more than 150,000 clones, around 10% of them seen just once; the ten biggest clones take up roughly 1.9%. Sequences were obtained from central memory CD4+ T cells from blood. The receptors were gathered from a man between 18 and 35 years old in good health.

This clone was detected only a few times. The rearrangement links TRBV7-2 to TRBJ2-1, with D perhaps matching TRBD1 (6 bases). This CDR3 contains 12 residues. CDR1 is SGHTA, CDR2 FQGNSA, per germline. Trimming cost V 5 bases and J 8 bases, with 10 bases left between them. The CDR3 bases are TGTGCCAGCAGCGTTACAGGGTATGAGCAGTTCTTC. Protein sequence: CASSVTGYEQFF.

The chain has TRBV7-9 and TRBJ2-2; D is unresolved. The ends were cut back, 6 bases at V and 4 bases at J, with 12 bases in the middle. This CDR3 is built from 14 residues. CDR1 SEHNR and CDR2 FQNEAQ come from the germline V gene (reference sequence). The CDR3 protein is CASSSSLSTGELFF. The CDR3 nucleotides read TGTGCCAGCAGTTCGTCGCTAAGCACCGGGGAGCTGTTTTTT.

This chain joins TRBV29-1 and TRBJ1-4; the D is unclear. The germline V gene encodes CDR1 SQVTM and CDR2 ANQGSEA. The CDR3 extends over 13 amino acids. V was cut by 2 bases and J by 10 bases, with 14 bases left in between. The CDR3 sequence: CSVESGWVGKLFF. The CDR3 DNA reads TGCAGCGTTGAATCGGGTTGGGTAGGAAAACTGTTTTTT.

This clone showed up many times. V gene TRBV9 combines with J gene TRBJ2-1; no definite D call. Trimming removed 4 bases from V and 5 bases from J, with 13 bases in between. CDR1 is SGDLS, CDR2 YYNGEE, per germline. This CDR3 contains 14 residues. CDR3 protein: CASSLWTHDNEQFF. CDR3 coding DNA: TGTGCCAGCAGCTTATGGACCCACGACAATGAGCAGTTCTTC.

The V gene is TRBV9, the J gene TRBJ1-2; 7 nucleotides match TRBD1. Unmatched junction bases numbered 5, after V lost 4 bases and J lost 2 bases. The CDR3 length is 14 residues. Germline CDR1 is SGDLS and CDR2 is YYNGEE. The CDR3: CASSPRGQNYGYTF. The CDR3 region has the DNA TGTGCCAGCAGCCCAAGGGGACAGAACTATGGCTACACCTTC.

This chain uses TRBV6-5 with TRBJ2-1; 14 bases fit TRBD2. Germline lookup yields CDR1 MNHEY and CDR2 SVGAGI. V was pared by 6 bases and J by 8 bases, with 6 bases of the junction left unmatched. This CDR3 is built from 15 residues. CDR3 sequence: CASSGTSGSWDEQFF. CDR3 bases: TGTGCCAGCAGCGGGACTAGCGGGAGTTGGGATGAGCAGTTCTTC.

This clone was detected a few times. The chain carries TRBV27 and TRBJ2-4; D is perhaps TRBD2 (6 bases). The CDR3 totals 16 residues. Germline V CDR1 and CDR2: MNHEY, SMNVEV (reference sequence). V lost 2 bases to trimming and J lost 6 bases, with 17 bases between them. The CDR3: CASSLEGPWGGNIQYF. As DNA, the CDR3 is TGTGCCAGCAGTTTAGAGGGCCCCTGGGGAGGAAACATTCAGTACTTC.

The CDR3 here is CASSLDQGRFYGYTF. In DNA form, the CDR3 reads TGTGCCAGCAGCTTGGATCAGGGGCGCTTCTATGGCTACACCTTC. The genes are TRBV5-4 and TRBJ1-2, with a tentative D call TRBD1 (6 bases). V lost 0 bases and J 4 bases, leaving 13 bases between the germline ends. In germline, CDR1 is SGHNT, CDR2 YYREEE (reference sequence). The CDR3 has 15 amino acids.

V is TRBV4-2 and J is TRBJ1-5; D not certain. The CDR3 loop spans 13 amino acids. The germline V and J ends were trimmed by 0 bases and 5 bases, with 5 bases remaining between them. Germline CDR1 is LGHNA and CDR2 is YNFKEQ. In nucleotides, the CDR3 is TGTGCCAGCAGCCAAGATCACGATCAGCCCCAGCATTTT. This gives the protein CASSQDHDQPQHF.

The rearrangement joins TRBV7-9 to TRBJ1-1; D may be TRBD1 (5 bases). Trimming shortened V by 5 bases and J by 1 base, and 14 bases separated the two germline ends. The CDR3 spans 15 residues. Germline lookup yields CDR1 SEHNR and CDR2 FQNEAQ (reference sequence). The CDR3 here is CASSPRGRRNTEAFF. Written as DNA, the CDR3 is TGTGCCAGCAGCCCCCGGGGACGGAGGAACACTGAAGCTTTCTTT.

This clone was picked up many times. V gene TRBV4-1 combines with J gene TRBJ2-3, with a weak D call TRBD1 (6 bases). Trimming cost V 0 bases and J 2 bases, with 12 bases left between them. CDR3 length: 16 residues. Germline assignment: CDR1 MGHRA and CDR2 YSYEKL. Here the CDR3 reads CASSQDRGTTTDTQYF. In DNA, the CDR3 is TGCGCCAGCAGCCAAGATCGAGGGACAACCACAGATACGCAGTATTTT.

The chain couples TRBV11-2 to TRBJ2-4, with D hard to call. Germline CDR1 SGHAT, CDR2 FQNNGV. This CDR3 has 11 residues. V was trimmed by 4 bases and J by 11 bases, leaving 9 bases between them. The CDR3 DNA reads TGTGCCAGCAGCTCCGGGCCGTTTCAGTACTTC. Translated: CASSSGPFQYF.

The chain combines TRBV29-1 with TRBJ2-3; D not resolved. Germline lookup yields CDR1 SQVTM and CDR2 ANQGSEA. Deletions cut 7 bases from V and 4 bases from J, with 9 bases between. The CDR3 is 11 residues long. In DNA, the CDR3 is TGCAGCGGAAGAATTGCAGATACGCAGTATTTT. The encoded protein is CSGRIADTQYF.